Shown below are 17 T cell receptor beta chains from a single sample sequenced in a study of blood T cells in healthy people across ages. Primed by a sample-barcoded 5' primer and a J-beta primer mix, a second PCR proceeded for roughly 6 to 12 cycles. One entry per CDR3 protein results from TCRdb running MiXCR on the 5' RACE reads. The repertoire holds around 1.7 million distinct CDR3 sequences, about 28% seen once, with 6.5% to 8.5% in the top ten. Sequences were obtained from blood. These receptors all stem from a woman aged 25 to 39 in good health.

In this sample, this clonotype turned up a few times. The V call is TRBV30, the J call TRBJ2-7; TRBD2 is a possible D gene (6 bases). Germline CDR1 GTSNPN, CDR2 SVGIG (reference sequence). V shed 5 bases and J shed 0 bases, with 11 bases lying between them. The length of the CDR3 is 13 residues. CDR3 in amino acids: CAWSLGGSYEQYF. CDR3 sequence (DNA): TGTGCCTGGTCACTCGGGGGCTCCTACGAGCAGTACTTC.

This clonotype was recorded at least ten times. This chain joins TRBV7-9 and TRBJ2-7; TRBD2 matches 12 bases. V was pared by 4 bases and J by 0 bases, with 13 bases of the junction left unmatched. CDR3 length: 19 residues. CDR1 is SEHNR, CDR2 FQNEAQ, per germline (reference sequence). Written as DNA, the CDR3 is TGTGCCAGCAGCTCCACATACAGGACTAGCGGGACGAGCTCCTACGAGCAGTACTTC. Amino acids: CASSSTYRTSGTSSYEQYF.

This clonotype was observed at least ten times. This sequence may be a read error, since a much larger clone differs from it by one base. The J gene is TRBJ2-6, the V gene TRBV12-3 or TRBV12-4; possibly TRBD1 for D (5 bases). CDR3 length: 12 residues. The CDR3, as DNA: TGTGCCAGCAGCTCTGGGGCCAACGTCCGGACTTTC. Translation: CASSSGANVRTF.

The table lists this clonotype with a few counts. One end of the junction fails to match germline, which may point to a read error. V usage is TRBV20-1 and J usage is TRBJ2-6; 8 bases match TRBD2. The CDR3 contains 18 residues. CDR1 and CDR2 (germline): DFQATT, SNEGSKA (reference sequence). As DNA, the CDR3 is TGCAGTGCTACTCAGGGACTAGTTAAAAGCTCTGGGGCCAACGTCCGGACTTTC. The encoded protein is CSATQGLVKSSGANVRTF.

This clonotype was observed a few times. The chain employs TRBV14 and TRBJ2-7; 7 nucleotides align to TRBD2. CDR1 is SGHDN, CDR2 FVKESK, per germline. The CDR3 is 13 residues long. Unmatched junction bases numbered 7, after V lost 4 bases and J lost 7 bases. The CDR3: CASSRSRGGEQYF. For the CDR3, the DNA is TGTGCCAGCAGCCGCTCCCGCGGGGGTGAGCAGTACTTC.

This chain joins TRBV7-2 and TRBJ1-2, with a possible D match to TRBD1 (6 bases). CDR3 length equals 14 residues. Germline V gene data show CDR1 as SGHTA and CDR2 as FQGNSA. Trimming stripped 4 bases from V and 8 bases from J, with 17 bases between. For the CDR3, the DNA is TGTGCCAGCAGCTCCACCGGGGGCCTTGAAGGCTACACCTTC. It yields the protein CASSSTGGLEGYTF.

This chain's CDR3 is CASSQAGTAYEQYF. In nucleotides, the CDR3 is TGTGCCAGCAGCCAAGCCGGGACAGCCTACGAGCAGTACTTC. The rearrangement uses TRBV3-1 and TRBJ2-7, with 7 bases identical to TRBD1. Germline V gives CDR1 LGHDT, CDR2 YNNKEL (reference sequence). J gave up 2 bases and V 1 base, and 2 bases lay outside the gene matches. This CDR3 is 14 amino acids long.

The sample holds a few counts of this clonotype. The chain links TRBV12-3 or TRBV12-4 to TRBJ2-7; the match to TRBD1 covers 8 bases. The DNA matches TRBJ2-5 better at its end, which makes the J call doubtful. The CDR3 has 19 residues. This CDR3 is CASSFDRPARGRMGETQYF. The CDR3 nucleotides read TGTGCCAGCAGTTTTGATAGGCCCGCCAGGGGGCGGATGGGAGAGACCCAGTACTTC.

Ten or more counts support this clonotype. The chain couples TRBV27 to TRBJ2-6; no firm D call. CDR3 length: 15 residues. V was clipped by 1 base and J by 1 base, with 5 bases between them. Germline CDR1 is MNHEY and CDR2 is SMNVEV (reference sequence). The CDR3 here is CASSLWVSGANVLTF. The CDR3 DNA reads TGTGCCAGCAGTTTATGGGTATCTGGGGCCAACGTCCTGACTTTC.

This clonotype was seen only a few times. This sequence joins TRBV21-1 and TRBJ1-4. TRBV21-1 is described as a pseudogene. CDR3 size: 15 residues. This CDR3 reads CASSKALRRCEKLFF. The CDR3 nucleotides are TGTGCCAGCAGCAAAGCGCTCAGACGGTGTGAAAAACTGTTTTTT.

This sequence joins TRBV7-6 and TRBJ2-1; D possibly corresponds to TRBD2 (7 bases). Germline V gives CDR1 SGHVS, CDR2 FNYEAQ. This CDR3 has 15 amino acids. Trimming removed 6 bases from V and 6 bases from J, with 18 bases in between. CDR3 nucleotides: TGTGCCAGCAGTCGGACAGCGGGATGGGTCAATGAGCAGTTCTTC. Translated: CASSRTAGWVNEQFF.

The genes are TRBV5-1 and TRBJ2-1, with D perhaps matching TRBD2 (6 bases). The J call may be wrong; the DNA end is better matched by TRBJ2-7. The CDR3 runs to 17 residues. Germline V gene lookup returns CDR1 SGHRS and CDR2 YFSETQ. The CDR3 sequence is CASSPGVGGGSYNEQYF. In nucleotides, the CDR3 is TGCGCCAGCAGCCCGGGTGTGGGGGGTGGATCCTACAATGAGCAGTACTTC.

This chain uses TRBV6-5 with TRBJ1-2; 7 nucleotides align to TRBD1. The CDR3 totals 14 residues. V shed 4 bases, J shed 7 bases, and the junction held 9 bases outside the gene matches. CDR1 and CDR2 from the germline V gene are MNHEY and SVGAGI. The CDR3 region is CASSFRQGVSGYTF. CDR3 bases: TGTGCCAGCAGTTTCCGACAGGGAGTTAGTGGCTACACCTTC.

J is TRBJ2-1 and V is TRBV5-6, with D possibly matching TRBD1 (6 bases). Germline loops: CDR1 SGHDT, CDR2 YYEEEE. V dropped 4 bases and J dropped 2 bases, with 10 bases sitting between them. The CDR3 is 14 residues long. The CDR3 loop is CASSPGVTYNEQFF. CDR3 coding DNA: TGTGCCAGCAGCCCAGGGGTAACCTACAATGAGCAGTTCTTC.

In its sample, this clonotype was seen many times. V is TRBV5-1 and J is TRBJ2-1, with D hard to call. The germline V gene has CDR1 SGHRS and CDR2 YFSETQ. This CDR3 has 12 amino acids. The V gene lost 0 bases and the J gene lost 10 bases, with 8 bases spanning the gap. CDR3 sequence reads: CASSLASREQFF. The CDR3 DNA sequence: TGCGCCAGCAGCTTGGCCAGCCGAGAGCAGTTCTTC.

This clonotype appeared many times. CDR3 in amino acids: CSVDEGDLYNEQFF. CDR3 DNA sequence: TGCAGCGTTGATGAGGGTGACCTCTACAATGAGCAGTTCTTC. The chain combines TRBV29-1 with TRBJ2-1, with TRBD2 as a possible D gene (5 bases). Germline V CDR1 and CDR2: SQVTM, ANQGSEA. This CDR3 spans 14 amino acids. The V and J ends lost 3 bases and 3 bases respectively, with 12 bases between them.

This clonotype has at least ten counts. This chain connects TRBV28 to TRBJ2-1; D is perhaps TRBD2 (5 bases). This CDR3 region has 12 residues. Germline V CDR1 and CDR2: MDHEN, SYDVKM. V was clipped by 4 bases and J by 8 bases, with 9 bases between them. This chain's CDR3 is CASSSGGDEQFF. CDR3 coding DNA: TGTGCCAGCAGTTCTGGAGGCGATGAGCAGTTCTTC. The full variable domain, in which reference TRBV28 and TRBJ2-1 provide the parts outside the CDR3, is DVKVTQSSRYLVKRTGEKVFLECVQDMDHENMFWYRQDPGLGLRLIYFSYDVKMKEKGDIPEGYSVSREKKERFSLILESASTNQTSMYLCASSSGGDEQFFGPGTRLTVL.